What follows are 6 T cell receptor beta chains derived from one specimen sequenced in a study of type 1 regulatory T cells. TCRdb processed the reads anew with MiXCR; each CDR3 protein has one entry. The sample has 88,000 or so distinct CDR3 sequences; roughly 31% are singletons. The sequenced sample was CD4+ T cells, either the whole sample or a sorted fraction (not recorded which). Every receptor here comes from a human donor in good health.

This clonotype showed up just a few times. CDR3 amino acids: CASSLGLAGGLGQETQYF. The CDR3 region has the DNA TGTGCCAGCAGCTTAGGACTAGCGGGAGGACTGGGACAAGAGACCCAGTACTTC. The V and J genes are TRBV7-9 and TRBJ2-5, with TRBD2 matching 13 bases. Germline values: CDR1 SEHNR, CDR2 FQNEAQ (reference sequence). V trimming: 1 base; J trimming: 2 bases; junction bases outside the gene matches: 7. The CDR3 totals 18 residues.

This rearrangement joins TRBV7-8 to TRBJ2-7; TRBD1 or TRBD2 may be the D gene (5 bases each). CDR3 length equals 15 residues. Germline V gene sequence: CDR1 SGHVS, CDR2 FQNEAQ. V was shortened by 5 bases and J by 4 bases, with 18 bases between the two germline ends. The CDR3 here is CASSVRDGATYEQYF. The CDR3 coding sequence is TGTGCCAGCAGCGTACGGGACGGGGCAACGTACGAGCAGTACTTC.

V gene TRBV5-1 combines with J gene TRBJ1-1, with D possibly matching TRBD1 (5 bases). Germline lookup yields CDR1 SGHRS and CDR2 YFSETQ. V was trimmed by 6 bases and J by 0 bases, leaving 21 bases between them. This CDR3 contains 17 residues. CDR3 protein: CASTFGPHGALNTEAFF. In DNA, the CDR3 is TGCGCCAGCACCTTTGGACCCCATGGGGCCCTGAACACTGAAGCTTTCTTT.

This clonotype was detected a few times. A junction end diverges from the germline sequence, so it may reflect a read error. The V gene is TRBV4-1, the J gene TRBJ2-1, with no clear D. Germline V gene sequence: CDR1 MGHRA, CDR2 YSYEKL. This CDR3 comprises 15 residues. Here the CDR3 reads CASSQALVPIRNLAF. The CDR3 DNA sequence: TGCGCCAGCAGCCAAGCTTTGGTTCCCATTCGGAATTTGGCCTTC.

The chain carries TRBV6-5 and TRBJ2-1; 16 nucleotides match TRBD2. V lost 0 bases, J lost 8 bases, and 19 bases stayed unmatched. The CDR3 contains 22 residues. Germline V gene lookup returns CDR1 MNHEY and CDR2 SVGAGI. Here the CDR3 reads CASSYSKPGTSGRADPGDEQFF. In DNA form, the CDR3 reads TGTGCCAGCAGTTACTCGAAGCCCGGGACTAGCGGGAGGGCCGACCCTGGGGATGAGCAGTTCTTC.

V gene TRBV19 combines with J gene TRBJ1-5, with 7 bases that match TRBD1. The CDR3 consists of 13 residues. Germline lookup yields CDR1 LNHDA and CDR2 SQIVND (reference sequence). J lost 3 bases, V lost 6 bases, and 2 bases had no gene match. The DNA for the CDR3 is TGTGCCAGTAGCGACAGGGTCAATCAGCCCCAGCATTTT. The encoded protein is CASSDRVNQPQHF.